Only a few counts were recorded for the clone carrying this T cell receptor beta chain. The data are from a study of T cells in Graves' hyperthyroidism and ophthalmopathy. Looked up from germline, CDR1 is SEHNR and CDR2 is FQNEAQ (reference sequence). The CDR3 runs to 15 residues. Trimming shortened V by 5 bases and J by 1 base, and 14 bases separated the two germline ends. TCR beta CDR3 regions were amplified from RNA. The HTBI set primed first-round TCR CDR3 RT-PCR. TCRdb itself ran the multiplex PCR reads through MiXCR, one entry per CDR3 protein. This sample has 650,000 to 750,000 distinct CDR3 sequences, with 13% to 15% found just once.

The sample comprised blood. This TCR came from a woman aged 18-29 years with Graves' hyperthyroidism. The chain couples TRBV7-9 to TRBJ1-2, with TRBD1 as a possible D gene (5 bases). In DNA form, the CDR3 reads TGTGCCAGCAGCGTTACAGGTCCGGGTAACTATGGCTACACCTTC. Translated, it gives CASSVTGPGNYGYTF.